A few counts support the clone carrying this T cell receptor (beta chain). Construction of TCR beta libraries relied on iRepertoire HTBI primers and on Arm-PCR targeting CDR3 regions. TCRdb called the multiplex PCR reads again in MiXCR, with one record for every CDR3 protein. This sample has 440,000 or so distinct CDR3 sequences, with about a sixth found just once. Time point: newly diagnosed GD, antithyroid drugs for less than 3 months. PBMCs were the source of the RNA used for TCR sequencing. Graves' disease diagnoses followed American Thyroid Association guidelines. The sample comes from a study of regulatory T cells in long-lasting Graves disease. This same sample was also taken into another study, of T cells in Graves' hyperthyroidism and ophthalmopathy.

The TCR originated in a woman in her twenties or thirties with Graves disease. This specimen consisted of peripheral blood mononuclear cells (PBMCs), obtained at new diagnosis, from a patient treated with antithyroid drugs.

The CDR3 spells CASSFISGTNEKLFF. The CDR3 DNA sequence: TGTGCCAGCAGCTTTATTTCAGGGACTAATGAAAAACTGTTTTTT. The chain recombines TRBV7-2 with TRBJ1-4, with D possibly TRBD1 on 5 matching bases. Germline V gene data show CDR1 as SGHTA and CDR2 as FQGNSA. The V gene lost 3 bases and the J gene lost 2 bases, with 10 bases spanning the gap. This CDR3 is 15 amino acids long. The full variable domain, with the rest looked up from reference TRBV7-2 and TRBJ1-4, is GAGVSQSPSNKVTEKGKDVELRCDPISGHTALYWYRQSLGQGLEFLIYFQGNSAPDKSGLPSDRFSAERTGGSVSTLTIQRTQQEDSAVYLCASSFISGTNEKLFFGSGTQLSVL.